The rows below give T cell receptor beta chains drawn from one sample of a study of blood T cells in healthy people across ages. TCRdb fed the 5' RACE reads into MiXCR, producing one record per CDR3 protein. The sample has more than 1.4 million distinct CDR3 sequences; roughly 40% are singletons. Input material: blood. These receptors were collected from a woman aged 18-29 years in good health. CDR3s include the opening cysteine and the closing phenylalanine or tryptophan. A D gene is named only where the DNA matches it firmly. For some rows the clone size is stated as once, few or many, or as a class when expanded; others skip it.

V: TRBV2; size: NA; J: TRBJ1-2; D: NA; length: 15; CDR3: CASSPDGQIGYGYTF; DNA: TGTGCCAGCAGTCCGGACGGGCAGATCGGCTATGGCTACACCTTC
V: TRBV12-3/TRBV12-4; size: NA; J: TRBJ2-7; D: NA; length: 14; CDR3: CASSLLDRGYGQYF; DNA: TGTGCCAGCAGTTTACTGGACAGAGGCTACGGGCAGTACTTC
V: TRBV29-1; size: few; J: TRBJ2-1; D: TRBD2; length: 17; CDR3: CSVDRSGGLAGFNEQFF; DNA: TGCAGCGTTGATCGTTCTGGTGGGCTAGCGGGTTTCAATGAGCAGTTCTTC
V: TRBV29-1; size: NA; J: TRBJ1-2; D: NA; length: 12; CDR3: CSVETGGIGYTF; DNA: TGCAGCGTTGAAACCGGAGGGATCGGCTACACCTTC
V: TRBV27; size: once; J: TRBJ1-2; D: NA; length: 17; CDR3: CASSLISPLGANYGYTF; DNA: TGTGCCAGCAGTTTAATTTCCCCGTTAGGAGCTAACTATGGCTACACCTTC
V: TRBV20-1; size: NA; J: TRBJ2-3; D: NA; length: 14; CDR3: CSAFHHGVGYTQYF; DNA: TGCAGTGCATTCCACCACGGGGTGGGCTATACGCAGTATTTT
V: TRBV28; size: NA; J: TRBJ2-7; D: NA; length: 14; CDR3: CACSSPGSYNEQYF; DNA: TGTGCCTGCAGTTCCCCCGGCTCCTACAATGAGCAGTACTTC
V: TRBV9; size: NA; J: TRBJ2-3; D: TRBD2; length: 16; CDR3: CASSVATSGSGDTQYF; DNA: TGTGCCAGCAGCGTGGCGACTAGCGGGAGTGGAGATACGCAGTATTTT
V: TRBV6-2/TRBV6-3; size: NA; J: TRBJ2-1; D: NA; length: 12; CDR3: CVSSWGPNEQFF; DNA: TGTGTCAGCAGCTGGGGGCCAAATGAGCAGTTCTTC
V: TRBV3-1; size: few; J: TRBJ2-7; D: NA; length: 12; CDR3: CASSPFASEQYF; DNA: TGTGCCAGCAGCCCCTTCGCGTCCGAGCAGTACTTC